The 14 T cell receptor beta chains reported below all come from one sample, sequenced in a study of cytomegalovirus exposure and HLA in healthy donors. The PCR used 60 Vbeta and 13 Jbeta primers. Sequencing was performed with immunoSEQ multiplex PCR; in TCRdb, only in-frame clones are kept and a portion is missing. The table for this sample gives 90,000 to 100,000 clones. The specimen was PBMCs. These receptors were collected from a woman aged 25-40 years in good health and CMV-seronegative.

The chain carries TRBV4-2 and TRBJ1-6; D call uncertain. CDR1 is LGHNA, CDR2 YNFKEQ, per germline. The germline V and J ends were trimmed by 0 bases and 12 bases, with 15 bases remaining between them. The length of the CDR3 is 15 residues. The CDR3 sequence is CASSQDPPGLQPLHF. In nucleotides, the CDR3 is TGTGCCAGCAGCCAAGATCCACCGGGGTTGCAACCCCTCCACTTT.

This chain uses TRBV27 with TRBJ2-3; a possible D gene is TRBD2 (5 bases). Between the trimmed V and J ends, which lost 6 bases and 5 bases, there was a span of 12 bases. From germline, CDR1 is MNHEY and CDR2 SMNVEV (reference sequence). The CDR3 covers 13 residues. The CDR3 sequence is CASSSGVVDTQYF. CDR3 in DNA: TGTGCCAGCAGCTCCGGGGTGGTAGATACGCAGTATTTT.

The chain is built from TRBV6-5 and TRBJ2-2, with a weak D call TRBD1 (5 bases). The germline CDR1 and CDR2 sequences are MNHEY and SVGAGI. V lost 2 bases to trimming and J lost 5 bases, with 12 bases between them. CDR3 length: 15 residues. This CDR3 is CASSYEQGSTGELFF. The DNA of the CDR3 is TGTGCCAGCAGTTACGAGCAGGGCAGTACCGGGGAGCTGTTTTTT.

The DNA of the CDR3 is TGTGCCAGCAGTGATGGGACTAGCGGGAGGGTAGAGACCCAGTACTTC. Its translation is CASSDGTSGRVETQYF. This sequence joins TRBV13 and TRBJ2-5, with 16 bases lining up with TRBD2. The ends lost 6 bases at V and 4 bases at J; junction bases unmatched: 5. The CDR3 length is 16 residues. Germline values: CDR1 PRHDT, CDR2 FYEKMQ (reference sequence).

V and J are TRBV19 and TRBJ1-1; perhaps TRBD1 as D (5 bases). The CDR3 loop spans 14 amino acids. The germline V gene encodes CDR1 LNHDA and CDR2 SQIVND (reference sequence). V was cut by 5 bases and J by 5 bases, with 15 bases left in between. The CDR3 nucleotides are TGTGCCAGTAGTGAGGAACTGGCAGGGACTGAAGCTTTCTTT. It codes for CASSEELAGTEAFF.

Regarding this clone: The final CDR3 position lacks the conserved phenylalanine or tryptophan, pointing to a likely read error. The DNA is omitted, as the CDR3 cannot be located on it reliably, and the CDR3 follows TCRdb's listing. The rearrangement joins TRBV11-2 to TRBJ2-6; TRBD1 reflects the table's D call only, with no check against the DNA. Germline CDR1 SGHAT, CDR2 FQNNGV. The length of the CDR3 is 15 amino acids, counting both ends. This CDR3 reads CASSRRRFSPGQVPL.

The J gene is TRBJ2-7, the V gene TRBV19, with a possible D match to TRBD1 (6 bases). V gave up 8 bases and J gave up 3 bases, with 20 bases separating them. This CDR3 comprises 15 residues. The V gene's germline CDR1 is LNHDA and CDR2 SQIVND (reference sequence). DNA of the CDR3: TGTGCCAGTTCCGCCGAGACAGGAGCATACTACGAGCAGTACTTC. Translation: CASSAETGAYYEQYF.

The CDR3 loop reads CASSLIVVSGNTIYF. CDR3 bases: TGTGCCAGCTCACTAATCGTCGTCTCGGGAAACACCATATATTTT. The gene calls are TRBV18 and TRBJ1-3, with D unclear. The germline V gene encodes CDR1 KGHSH and CDR2 LQKENI. Deletions cut 4 bases from V and 4 bases from J, with 14 bases between. The CDR3 consists of 15 residues.

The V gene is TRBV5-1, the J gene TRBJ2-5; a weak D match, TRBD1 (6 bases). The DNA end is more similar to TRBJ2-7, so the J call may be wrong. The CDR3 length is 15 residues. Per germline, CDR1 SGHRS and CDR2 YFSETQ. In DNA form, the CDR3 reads TGCGCCAGCAAGGCCCTGGGGGCCAGCTCCTACGAGCAGTACTTC. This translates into CASKALGASSYEQYF.

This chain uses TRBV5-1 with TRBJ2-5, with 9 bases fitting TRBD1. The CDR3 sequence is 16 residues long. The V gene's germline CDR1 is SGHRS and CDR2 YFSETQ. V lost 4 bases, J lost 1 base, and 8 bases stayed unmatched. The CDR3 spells CASSTPGTGIQETQYF. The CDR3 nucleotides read TGCGCCAGCAGCACGCCCGGGACAGGGATCCAAGAGACCCAGTACTTC.

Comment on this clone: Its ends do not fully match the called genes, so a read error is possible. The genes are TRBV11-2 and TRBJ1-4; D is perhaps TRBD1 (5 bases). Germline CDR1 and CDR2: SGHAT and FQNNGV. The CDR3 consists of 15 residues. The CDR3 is CASGLGVAGSEKLFF. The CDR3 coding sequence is TGTGCCAGCGGCTTAGGGGTCGCTGGGAGTGAAAAACTGTTTTTT.

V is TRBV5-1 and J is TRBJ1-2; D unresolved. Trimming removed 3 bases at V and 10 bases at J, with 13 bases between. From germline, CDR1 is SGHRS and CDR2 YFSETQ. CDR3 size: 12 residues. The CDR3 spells CASSSRGSPYTF. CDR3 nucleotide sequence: TGCGCCAGCAGCTCGCGAGGGTCGCCCTACACCTTC.

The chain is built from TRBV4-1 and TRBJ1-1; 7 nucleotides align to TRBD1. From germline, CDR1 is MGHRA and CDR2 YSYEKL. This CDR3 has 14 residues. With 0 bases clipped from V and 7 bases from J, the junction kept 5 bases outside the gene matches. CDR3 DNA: TGCGCCAGCAGCCAAGACTTAGGACAGGTTGAAGCTTTCTTT. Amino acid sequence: CASSQDLGQVEAFF.

CDR3 in DNA: TGTGCCAGCTCACCACCGGCTGTTACCTACGAGCAGTACTTC. Its translation: CASSPPAVTYEQYF. The chain couples TRBV18 to TRBJ2-7; D not resolved. V was pared by 0 bases and J by 2 bases, with 8 bases between. In germline, CDR1 is KGHSH, CDR2 LQKENI. This CDR3 has 14 amino acids. Supplemented by reference TRBV18 and TRBJ2-7, the full variable domain reads NAGVMQNPRHLVRRRGQEARLRCSPMKGHSHVYWYRQLPEEGLKFMVYLQKENIIDESGMPKERFSAEFPKEGPSILRIQQVVRGDSAAYFCASSPPAVTYEQYFGPGTRLTVT.